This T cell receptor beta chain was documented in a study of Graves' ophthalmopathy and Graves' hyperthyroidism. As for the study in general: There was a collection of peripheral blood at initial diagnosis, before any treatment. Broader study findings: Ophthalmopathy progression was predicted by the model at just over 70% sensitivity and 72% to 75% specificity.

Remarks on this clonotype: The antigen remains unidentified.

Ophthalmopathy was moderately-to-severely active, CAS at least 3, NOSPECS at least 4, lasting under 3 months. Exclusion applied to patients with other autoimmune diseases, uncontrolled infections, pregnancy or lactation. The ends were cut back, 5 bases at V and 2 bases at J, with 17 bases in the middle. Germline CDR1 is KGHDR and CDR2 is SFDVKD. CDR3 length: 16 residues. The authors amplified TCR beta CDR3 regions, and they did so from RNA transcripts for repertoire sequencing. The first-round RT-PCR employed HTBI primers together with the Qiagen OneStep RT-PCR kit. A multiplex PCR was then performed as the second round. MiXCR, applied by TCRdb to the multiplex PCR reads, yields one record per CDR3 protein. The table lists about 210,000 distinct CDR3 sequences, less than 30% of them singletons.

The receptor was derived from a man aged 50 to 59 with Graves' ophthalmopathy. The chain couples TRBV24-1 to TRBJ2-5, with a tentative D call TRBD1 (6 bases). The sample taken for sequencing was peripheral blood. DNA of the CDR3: TGTGCCACCAGTGCCTCGGTGGGGGCGGATCAAGAGACCCAGTACTTC. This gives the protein CATSASVGADQETQYF.